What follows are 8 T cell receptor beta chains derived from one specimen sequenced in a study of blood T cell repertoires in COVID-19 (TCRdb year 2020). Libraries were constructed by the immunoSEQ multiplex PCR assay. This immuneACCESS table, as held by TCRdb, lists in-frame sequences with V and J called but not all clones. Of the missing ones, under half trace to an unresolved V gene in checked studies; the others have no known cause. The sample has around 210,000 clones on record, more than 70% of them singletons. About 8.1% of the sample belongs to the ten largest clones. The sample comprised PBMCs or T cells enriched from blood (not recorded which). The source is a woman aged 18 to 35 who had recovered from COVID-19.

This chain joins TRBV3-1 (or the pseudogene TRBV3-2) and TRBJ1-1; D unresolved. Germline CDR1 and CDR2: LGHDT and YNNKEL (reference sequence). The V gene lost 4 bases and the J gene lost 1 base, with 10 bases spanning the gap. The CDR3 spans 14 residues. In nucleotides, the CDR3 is TGTGCCAGCAGCCCTTCGAGAGGGAACACTGAAGCTTTCTTT. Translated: CASSPSRGNTEAFF.

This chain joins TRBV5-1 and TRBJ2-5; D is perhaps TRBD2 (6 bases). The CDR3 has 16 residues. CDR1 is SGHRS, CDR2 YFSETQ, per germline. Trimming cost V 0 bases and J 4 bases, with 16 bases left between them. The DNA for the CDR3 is TGCGCCAGCAGCTTGGAGGGCGGGGTAGGCGTAGAGACCCAGTACTTC. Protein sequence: CASSLEGGVGVETQYF.

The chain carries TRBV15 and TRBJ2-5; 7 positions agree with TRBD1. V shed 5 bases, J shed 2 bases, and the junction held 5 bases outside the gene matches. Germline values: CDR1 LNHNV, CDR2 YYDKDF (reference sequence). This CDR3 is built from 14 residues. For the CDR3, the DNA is TGTGCCACCAGCCCCCACAGGGGACAAGAGACCCAGTACTTC. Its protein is CATSPHRGQETQYF.

CDR3 DNA: TGTGCCAGCTCACCAGCAGCGGGGTACCAAGAGACCCAGTACTTC. This codes for CASSPAAGYQETQYF. The chain combines TRBV18 with TRBJ2-5; 7 bases agree with TRBD2. V shed 2 bases, J shed 0 bases, and the junction held 3 bases outside the gene matches. The length of the CDR3 is 15 residues. In germline, CDR1 is KGHSH, CDR2 LQKENI. The full variable domain, rest sourced from reference TRBV18 and TRBJ2-5, is NAGVMQNPRHLVRRRGQEARLRCSPMKGHSHVYWYRQLPEEGLKFMVYLQKENIIDESGMPKERFSAEFPKEGPSILRIQQVVRGDSAAYFCASSPAAGYQETQYFGPGTRLLVL.

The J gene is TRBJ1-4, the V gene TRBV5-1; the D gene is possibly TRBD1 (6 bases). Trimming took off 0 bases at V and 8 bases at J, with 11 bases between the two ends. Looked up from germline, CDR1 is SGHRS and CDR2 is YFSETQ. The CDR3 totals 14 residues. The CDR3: CASSLDREGEKLFF. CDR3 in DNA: TGCGCCAGCAGCTTGGACAGGGAAGGCGAAAAACTGTTTTTT.

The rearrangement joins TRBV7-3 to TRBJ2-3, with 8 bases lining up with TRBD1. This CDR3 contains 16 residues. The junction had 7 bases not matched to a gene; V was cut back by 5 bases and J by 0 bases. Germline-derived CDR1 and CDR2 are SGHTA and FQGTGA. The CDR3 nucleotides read TGTGCCAGCAGCCCTACGTGGACAGGGAGCACAGATACGCAGTATTTT. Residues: CASSPTWTGSTDTQYF.

The CDR3 reads CASSQQAGVGNEQFF. The CDR3 region has the DNA TGTGCCAGCAGCCAACAGGCGGGGGTAGGTAATGAGCAGTTCTTC. The chain joins TRBV3-1 (or the pseudogene TRBV3-2) to TRBJ2-1, with TRBD2 identical over 7 bases. V lost 2 bases and J lost 7; bases outside the gene matches: 8. This CDR3 contains 15 residues. Germline CDR1 reads LGHDT; CDR2 reads YNNKEL (reference sequence).

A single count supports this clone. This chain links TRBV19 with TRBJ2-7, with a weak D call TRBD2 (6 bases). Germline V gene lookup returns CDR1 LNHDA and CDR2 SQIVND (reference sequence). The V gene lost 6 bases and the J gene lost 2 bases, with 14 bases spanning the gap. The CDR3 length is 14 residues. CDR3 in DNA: TGTGCCAGTAGATCGGCGGGGTATCCCTACGAGCAGTACTTC. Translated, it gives CASRSAGYPYEQYF.